This T cell receptor beta chain was captured in a study of beta chain features in type 1 diabetes. The germline CDR1 and CDR2 sequences are SGHTA and FQGNSA. This CDR3 contains 15 residues. J lost 5 bases, V lost 3 bases, and 8 bases had no gene match. In the case of this clone: Its cognate antigen is unknown.

Study-level findings and limits: Since sequencing was performed on cDNA, cells with high TCR expression could be over-represented. More deletions and fewer insertions at VDJ junctions were found in patients with type 1 diabetes. TCRB repertoires of naive, central memory and Treg cells appeared more similar among patients than among healthy donors.

The investigators reverse transcribed all of the isolated RNA, so they sequenced expressed TCRB transcripts. Libraries were prepared by immunoSEQ multiplex PCR; TCRdb keeps only in-frame clonotypes and omits some of them. The data contain 300,000 to 350,000 clones, about 15% of them singletons. CD45RO/CCR7/CD25/CD127/CD95/CD27 staining was used to isolate CD4+ naive, central memory, regulatory and stem cell-like memory cells by sorting. Sequenced material: central memory CD4+ T cells from blood. This chain links TRBV7-2 with TRBJ2-5, with TRBD2 matching 8 bases. The source of this sequence is a man aged 30 to 45 in good health. The CDR3: CASSFGRGGLETQYF. The CDR3 region has the DNA TGTGCCAGCAGCTTCGGCCGGGGGGGCTTGGAGACCCAGTACTTC.